This T cell receptor beta chain came from a study of blood T cell repertoires in COVID-19. In the authors' methods: From reference gene primer amplification, estimates of nucleated cell counts were derived. Method: immunoSEQ multiplex PCR; TCRdb's copy keeps in-frame clones and lacks some. That table is the source of V, J and clone size, and D and trimming were worked out from the DNA. The table includes roughly 200,000 clones, 86% detected once. Everyone who took part was roughly 18 to 89 years old, and they came from 20 to 25 US areas. The CDR3 runs 14 residues. The germline CDR1 and CDR2 sequences are LGHDT and YNNKEL (reference sequence). V gave up 3 bases and J gave up 1 base, with 9 bases separating them.

The chain joins TRBV3-1 (or the pseudogene TRBV3-2) to TRBJ2-5; D is perhaps TRBD2 (5 bases). Sequenced sample: PBMCs or T cells enriched from blood (not recorded which). The origin of this receptor is a woman aged 40 to 49 in a cohort exposed to, infected with or recovered from COVID-19 (not recorded which). The CDR3 nucleotides are TGTGCCAGCAGCCATCGGGGAATCCAAGAGACCCAGTACTTC. Amino acid sequence: CASSHRGIQETQYF.